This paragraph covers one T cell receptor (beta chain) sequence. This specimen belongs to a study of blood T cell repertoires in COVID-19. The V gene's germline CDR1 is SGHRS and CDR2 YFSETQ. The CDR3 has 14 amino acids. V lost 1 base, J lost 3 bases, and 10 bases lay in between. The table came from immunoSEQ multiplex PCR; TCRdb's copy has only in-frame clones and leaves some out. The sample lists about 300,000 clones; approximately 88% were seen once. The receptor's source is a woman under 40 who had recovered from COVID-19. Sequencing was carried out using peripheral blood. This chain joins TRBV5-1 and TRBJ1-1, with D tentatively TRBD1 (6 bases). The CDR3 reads CASSLKAGDTEAFF. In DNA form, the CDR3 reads TGCGCCAGCAGCTTGAAGGCAGGGGACACTGAAGCTTTCTTT.